The rows below give T cell receptor beta chains drawn from one sample of a study of T cells in Graves' hyperthyroidism and ophthalmopathy. MiXCR, applied by TCRdb to the multiplex PCR reads, yields one record per CDR3 protein. The sample has hundreds of thousands of distinct CDR3 sequences; 38% are singletons. Sequencing was performed on blood. These receptors came from a man in his late teens or twenties with Graves' hyperthyroidism. CDR3s include the opening cysteine and the closing phenylalanine or tryptophan.

TRBJ2-7,15,TRBV9,CASSVSGLADYEQYF
TRBJ1-6,15,TRBV7-3,CASSPGTSHNWALHF
TRBJ2-7,15,TRBV6-1,CASSSVQGPPYEQYF
TRBJ1-2,16,TRBV12-3/TRBV12-4,CASINYDRGRSYGYTF
TRBJ1-5,14,TRBV28,CASSLRAVSQPQHF
TRBJ2-7,15,TRBV5-6,CASSLSGGTVYEQYF
TRBJ1-6,12,TRBV12-5,CASGLGSGPLHF
TRBJ2-5,16,TRBV12-3/TRBV12-4,CASSPHPPGLRSIQYF
TRBJ1-5,13,TRBV24-1,CAAGRAQNQPQHF
TRBJ2-5,15,TRBV3-1,CASSQAPTGAETQYF
TRBJ1-5,17,TRBV29-1,CSARRGDGTARDQPQHF
TRBJ1-5,17,TRBV11-2,CASSFLAGTGAGQPQHF
TRBJ1-1,14,TRBV2,CASMLQGLNTEAFF
TRBJ1-1,17,TRBV9,CASSQAPGATQNTEAFF
TRBJ2-7,15,TRBV2,CASSELGQLPYEQYF
TRBJ1-5,16,TRBV12-3/TRBV12-4,CATRQGGSGPDQPQHF
TRBJ1-1,14,TRBV7-9,CASSRTGKNTEAFF
TRBJ1-4,16,TRBV4-1,CASSPQGIGIYEKLFF
TRBJ2-5,13,TRBV7-9,CASLGGGRETQYF
TRBJ1-1,13,TRBV20-1,CSARMGANTEAFF
TRBJ2-7,14,TRBV29-1,CSVEAGGMGYEQYF
TRBJ1-5,15,TRBV12-3/TRBV12-4,CASTPRPFSNQPQHF
TRBJ2-3,15,TRBV7-2,CASSLVGQGAPTQYF
TRBJ2-7,14,TRBV5-4,CASKNEARDYEQYF
TRBJ2-2,15,TRBV20-1,CSAYSGGAPTGELFF
TRBJ1-1,15,TRBV2,CASKWVRGDGTEAFF
TRBJ2-7,13,TRBV7-6,CASSSPVEGEQYF
TRBJ2-7,12,TRBV29-1,CSVRPGDYEQYF
TRBJ2-2,13,TRBV29-1,CSVDGKNTGELFF
TRBJ2-7,16,TRBV20-1,CSATPRENYGPDEQYF
TRBJ2-7,12,TRBV20-1,CSASGSLYEQYF
TRBJ1-2,11,TRBV5-4,CATLTNYGYTF
TRBJ1-4,13,TRBV20-1,CSAIGQGSEKLFF
TRBJ1-5,14,TRBV7-2,CASSLGAANQPQHF
TRBJ1-2,12,TRBV2,CASSGARNGYTF
TRBJ2-5,17,TRBV7-2,CASSLGQGGRLRETQYF
TRBJ1-2,12,TRBV12-3/TRBV12-4,CASSLGEGRYTF
TRBJ1-5,15,TRBV7-3,CASSQEGGAQSRRHF
TRBJ2-7,12,TRBV10-3,CAIMAGHYEQYF
TRBJ2-7,14,TRBV11-1,CASSARQVGYEQYF
TRBJ2-7,13,TRBV7-2,CASSFARSYEQYF
TRBJ1-2,14,TRBV4-1,CASSHDSGNYGYTF
TRBJ1-2,14,TRBV15,CATSSHSVGGGYTF
TRBJ2-7,17,TRBV7-9,CASSFTGTSGSSYEQYF
TRBJ2-7,16,TRBV19,CASSMGLAGGPYEQYF
TRBJ2-3,13,TRBV20-1,CSARHGSTDTQYF
TRBJ1-1,17,TRBV19,CASSIGSLGTSNTEAFF